Listed below are T cell receptor beta chains from one sample, sequenced in a study of cytomegalovirus exposure and HLA in healthy donors. Generated by immunoSEQ multiplex PCR, the TCRdb table keeps only in-frame clones and is missing some. This listing includes approximately 70,000 clones. Sequencing used PBMCs. These receptors were collected from a middle-aged woman in good health and CMV-seropositive. CDR3s leave out the opening cysteine and the closing phenylalanine or tryptophan. Each record gives: clone size, J gene, V gene, CDR3 protein. Size values are once, few and many counts, or a class for expanded clones, and some rows have none.

size: NA
J: TRBJ2-2
V: TRBV9
CDR3: ASSAVTGELF

size: NA
J: TRBJ2-1
V: TRBV4-1
CDR3: ASSQDSNEQF

size: NA
J: TRBJ1-6
V: TRBV27
CDR3: ASSFGRDSPLH

size: NA
J: TRBJ1-1
V: TRBV5-6
CDR3: ASSLMGQLNTEAF

size: NA
J: TRBJ2-2
V: TRBV29-1
CDR3: SVEDLATDRNTGELF

size: NA
J: TRBJ1-1
V: TRBV19
CDR3: ASSVRDRNTEAF

size: NA
J: NA
V: TRBV7-6
CDR3: ASSPDWSGAYEQY

size: NA
J: TRBJ1-2
V: TRBV6-1
CDR3: ASSQGGGGHGYT

size: medium-sized
J: TRBJ2-7
V: TRBV2
CDR3: ASVPGDSSYEQY

size: NA
J: TRBJ1-2
V: TRBV6-1
CDR3: ASSEGGTTSRGYT